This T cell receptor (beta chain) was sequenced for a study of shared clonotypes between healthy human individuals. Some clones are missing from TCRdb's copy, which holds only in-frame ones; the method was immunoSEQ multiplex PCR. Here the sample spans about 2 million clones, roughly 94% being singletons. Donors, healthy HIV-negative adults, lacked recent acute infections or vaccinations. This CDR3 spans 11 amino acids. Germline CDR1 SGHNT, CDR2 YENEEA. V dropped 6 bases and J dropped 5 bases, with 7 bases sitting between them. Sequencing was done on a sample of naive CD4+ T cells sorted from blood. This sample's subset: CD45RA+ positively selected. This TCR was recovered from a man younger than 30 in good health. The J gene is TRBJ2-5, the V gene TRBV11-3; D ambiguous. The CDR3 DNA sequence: TGTGCCAGCAGTCGCCGCGAGACCCAGTACTTC. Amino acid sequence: CASSRRETQYF.